Each of the 20 T cell receptor beta chains below was sequenced from the same sample in a study of beta chain features in type 1 diabetes. No cognate antigen is known for these TCRs. Overall study findings and caveats: Shorter TCRB CDR3s, moderately but significantly so, marked every one of the four CD4+ subsets in Type 1 diabetes patients.

TCRB transcripts that were expressed got sequenced, as all of the isolated RNA had been reverse transcribed. Data came from immunoSEQ multiplex PCR; TCRdb stores just in-frame clones and leaves some out. The data show approximately 250,000 clones, 16% seen once. Sequenced input: naive CD4+ T cells from blood. These receptors came from a man aged 25 to 40 with type 1 diabetes.

V and J are TRBV7-8 and TRBJ2-3; D is unresolved. The germline V gene has CDR1 SGHVS and CDR2 FQNEAQ. The V end lost 2 bases, the J end lost 3 bases, and 18 bases lay between the germline ends. The CDR3 has 17 residues. The CDR3, as DNA: TGTGCCAGCAGCTTACAACATCGGATAGGTCGGACAGATACGCAGTATTTT. This sequence encodes CASSLQHRIGRTDTQYF.

The V gene is TRBV14, the J gene TRBJ2-7, with TRBD1 matching over 8 bases. Germline CDR1 SGHDN, CDR2 FVKESK. Germline trimming cut 2 bases from V and 0 bases from J; bases unmatched to any gene: 3. This CDR3 has 15 amino acids. The CDR3 DNA reads TGTGCCAGCAGCCAACGGACAGGGTACTCCTACGAGCAGTACTTC. Its protein is CASSQRTGYSYEQYF.

This clone showed up just a few times. This rearrangement joins TRBV27 to TRBJ1-1; no definite D call. The CDR3 consists of 15 residues. Germline loops: CDR1 MNHEY, CDR2 SMNVEV (reference sequence). The V gene lost 0 bases and the J gene lost 3 bases, with 11 bases spanning the gap. CDR3 region: CASSLSPGGDTEAFF. CDR3 coding DNA: TGTGCCAGCAGTTTATCCCCAGGCGGGGACACTGAAGCTTTCTTT.

The sample holds a few counts of this clone. J is TRBJ2-1 and V is TRBV29-1; TRBD2 matches at 8 bases. CDR1 is SQVTM and CDR2 is ANQGSEA in the germline V gene. This CDR3 has 15 amino acids. V lost 6 bases and J lost 3; bases outside the gene matches: 10. CDR3 bases: TGCAGCGTGGCCGGGACTGCGGGGGGCTACAATGAGCAGTTCTTC. It yields the protein CSVAGTAGGYNEQFF.

The chain recombines TRBV29-1 with TRBJ1-2; D call uncertain. There are 13 residues in the CDR3. V was cut by 1 base and J by 4 bases, with 10 bases left in between. The germline CDR1 and CDR2 sequences are SQVTM and ANQGSEA. In DNA, the CDR3 is TGCAGCGTTGAAGGGACGAATCGCTATGGCTACACCTTC. Protein product: CSVEGTNRYGYTF.

The chain couples TRBV5-1 to TRBJ2-1; no definite D call. The CDR3 sequence is 15 residues long. Deletions cut 2 bases from V and 7 bases from J, with 16 bases between. Germline V gene data show CDR1 as SGHRS and CDR2 as YFSETQ. The CDR3 region has the DNA TGCGCCAGCAGCTTCTCTACTGGAGCAATTAATGAGCAGTTCTTC. This codes for CASSFSTGAINEQFF.

This clone came up a few times. This chain joins TRBV30 and TRBJ2-1; perhaps D is TRBD1 or TRBD2 (6 bases each). The CDR3 has 15 amino acids. The germline gives CDR1 GTSNPN, CDR2 SVGIG (reference sequence). Trimming pared 0 bases from V and 5 bases from J, leaving 14 bases between. The CDR3 nucleotides read TGTGCCTGGAGTGTACTACAGGGAGGCGACAATGAGCAGTTCTTC. Protein: CAWSVLQGGDNEQFF. Full variable domain (missing parts from reference TRBV30 and TRBJ2-1): SQTIHQWPATLVQPVGSPLSLECTVEGTSNPNLYWYRQAAGRGLQLLFYSVGIGQISSEVPQNLSASRPQDRQFILSSKKLLLSDSGFYLCAWSVLQGGDNEQFFGPGTRLTVL.

The rearrangement joins TRBV7-9 to TRBJ2-3; TRBD1 matches 9 bases. Germline CDR1 and CDR2: SEHNR and FQNEAQ (reference sequence). This CDR3 region has 14 residues. With 5 bases clipped from V and 3 bases from J, the junction kept 3 bases outside the gene matches. CDR3 sequence: CASSPDRGTDTQYF. The CDR3 nucleotides are TGTGCCAGCAGCCCGGACAGGGGAACAGATACGCAGTATTTT. Full variable domain (remainder filled in from reference TRBV7-9 and TRBJ2-3): DTGVSQNPRHKITKRGQNVTFRCDPISEHNRLYWYRQTLGQGPEFLTYFQNEAQLEKSRLLSDRFSAERPKGSFSTLEIQRTEQGDSAMYLCASSPDRGTDTQYFGPGTRLTVL.

This chain links TRBV5-1 with TRBJ2-3; 9 bases are a match to TRBD2. Germline values: CDR1 SGHRS, CDR2 YFSETQ. The CDR3 extends over 14 amino acids. V was clipped by 6 bases and J by 3 bases; unmatched bases: 5. In DNA, the CDR3 is TGCGCCAGCATTAGCGGGAGCGCGACAGATACGCAGTATTTT. It translates to CASISGSATDTQYF.

This clone was detected only a few times. The genes are TRBV25-1 and TRBJ1-1; maybe TRBD1 (6 bases). V lost 4 bases and J lost 11, with 14 bases in between. Germline V lookup: CDR1 MGHDK, CDR2 SYGVNS. CDR3 length equals 12 residues. CDR3: CASSAGVAWAFF. CDR3 bases: TGTGCCAGCAGTGCAGGGGTGGCGTGGGCTTTCTTT.

CDR3 amino acids: CASSFVGGSSYEQYF. CDR3 coding DNA: TGTGCCAGCAGTTTTGTGGGAGGTAGCTCCTACGAGCAGTACTTC. The chain joins TRBV28 to TRBJ2-7; possible D gene TRBD2, 6 bases. CDR3 length equals 15 residues. Germline assignment: CDR1 MDHEN and CDR2 SYDVKM. Trimming cost V 3 bases and J 0 bases, with 12 bases left between them. Together with reference TRBV28 and TRBJ2-7, the CDR3 gives the full variable domain: DVKVTQSSRYLVKRTGEKVFLECVQDMDHENMFWYRQDPGLGLRLIYFSYDVKMKEKGDIPEGYSVSREKKERFSLILESASTNQTSMYLCASSFVGGSSYEQYFGPGTRLTVT.

CDR3 residues: CASSLALVQETQYF. DNA of the CDR3: TGTGCCAGCAGCTTAGCGCTTGTCCAAGAGACCCAGTACTTC. This chain connects TRBV7-2 to TRBJ2-5; D not certain. Germline loops: CDR1 SGHTA, CDR2 FQGNSA. V dropped 0 bases and J dropped 1 base, with 6 bases sitting between them. The length of the CDR3 is 14 residues. The variable domain in full, with the rest retrieved from reference TRBV7-2 and TRBJ2-5, is GAGVSQSPSNKVTEKGKDVELRCDPISGHTALYWYRQSLGQGLEFLIYFQGNSAPDKSGLPSDRFSAERTGGSVSTLTIQRTQQEDSAVYLCASSLALVQETQYFGPGTRLLVL.

The V gene is TRBV7-9, the J gene TRBJ2-7; the match to TRBD1 covers 8 bases. In germline, CDR1 is SEHNR, CDR2 FQNEAQ (reference sequence). After removal of 3 bases from V and 3 bases from J, the junction contained 4 bases not matched to a gene. The CDR3 length is 14 residues. DNA for the CDR3: TGTGCCAGCAGCTTCCAGGGGGCTATCTACGAGCAGTACTTC. It translates to CASSFQGAIYEQYF.

This clone has more than one count but fewer than ten. This chain links TRBV15 with TRBJ2-3, with TRBD1 matching 10 bases. V lost 11 bases to trimming and J lost 4 bases; unmatched junction nucleotides: 9. CDR1 and CDR2 (germline): LNHNV, YYDKDF (reference sequence). This CDR3 comprises 14 residues. CDR3 sequence: CASAGTGDADTQYF. CDR3 nucleotide sequence: TGTGCCTCTGCCGGGACAGGGGACGCAGATACGCAGTATTTT. Full variable domain (missing parts from reference TRBV15 and TRBJ2-3): DAMVIQNPRYQVTQFGKPVTLSCSQTLNHNVMYWYQQKSSQAPKLLFHYYDKDFNNEADTPDNFQSRRPNTSFCFLDIRSPGLGDTAMYLCASAGTGDADTQYFGPGTRLTVL.

The chain joins TRBV25-1 to TRBJ2-1; no clear D gene. Per the germline V gene, CDR1 is MGHDK and CDR2 is SYGVNS. CDR3 length equals 14 residues. V lost 8 bases and J lost 1, with 12 bases in between. The CDR3 reads CASVYPGSYNEQFF. In DNA, the CDR3 is TGTGCCAGCGTCTACCCGGGTTCCTACAATGAGCAGTTCTTC.

The rearrangement uses TRBV5-4 and TRBJ1-1; TRBD1 is a possible D gene (6 bases). The CDR3 loop spans 16 amino acids. Trimming stripped 0 bases from V and 1 base from J, with 13 bases between. Germline V gives CDR1 SGHNT, CDR2 YYREEE (reference sequence). The CDR3 is CASSLGQIQGNTEAFF. The CDR3, as DNA: TGTGCCAGCAGCTTGGGACAGATACAGGGGAACACTGAAGCTTTCTTT. Together with reference TRBV5-4 and TRBJ1-1, the CDR3 gives the full variable domain: ETGVTQSPTHLIKTRGQQVTLRCSSQSGHNTVSWYQQALGQGPQFIFQYYREEENGRGNFPPRFSGLQFPNYSSELNVNALELDDSALYLCASSLGQIQGNTEAFFGQGTRLTVV.

CDR3 region: CSVERTGSGNTIYF. CDR3 bases: TGCAGCGTTGAGAGGACAGGGTCTGGAAACACCATATATTTT. The V and J genes are TRBV29-1 and TRBJ1-3; 8 bases fit TRBD1. Germline values: CDR1 SQVTM, CDR2 ANQGSEA. The CDR3 spans 14 residues. With 3 bases clipped from V and 1 base from J, the junction kept 2 bases outside the gene matches.

This clone was seen a handful of times. The chain carries TRBV30 and TRBJ1-2; no firm D call. Trimming cost V 0 bases and J 1 base, with 6 bases left between them. The CDR3 spans 13 residues. CDR1 is GTSNPN, CDR2 SVGIG, per germline (reference sequence). CDR3 sequence: CAWSVRGNYGYTF. The CDR3 nucleotides read TGTGCCTGGAGTGTACGCGGTAACTATGGCTACACCTTC.

Only a few counts were recorded for this clone. The rearrangement joins TRBV7-3 to TRBJ2-6; D gene uncertain. Trimming shortened V by 4 bases and J by 2 bases, and 9 bases separated the two germline ends. CDR3 size: 15 residues. CDR1 and CDR2 from the germline V gene are SGHTA and FQGTGA. The CDR3 DNA sequence: TGTGCCAGCAGCTCCGACCGGGCTGGGGCCAACGTCCTGACTTTC. Protein product: CASSSDRAGANVLTF.

This clone was found a few times. V gene TRBV29-1 combines with J gene TRBJ1-3; D gene unclear. Germline values: CDR1 SQVTM, CDR2 ANQGSEA. This CDR3 contains 14 residues. V lost 4 bases, J lost 0 bases, and 10 bases lay in between. CDR3 bases: TGCAGCGTTGGATTTGGGAACTCTGGAAACACCATATATTTT. Translated, it gives CSVGFGNSGNTIYF. The entire variable domain, with the rest obtained from reference TRBV29-1 and TRBJ1-3, is as follows: SAVISQKPSRDICQRGTSLTIQCQVDSQVTMMFWYRQQPGQSLTLIATANQGSEATYESGFVIDKFPISRPNLTFSTLTVSNMSPEDSSIYLCSVGFGNSGNTIYFGEGSWLTVV.